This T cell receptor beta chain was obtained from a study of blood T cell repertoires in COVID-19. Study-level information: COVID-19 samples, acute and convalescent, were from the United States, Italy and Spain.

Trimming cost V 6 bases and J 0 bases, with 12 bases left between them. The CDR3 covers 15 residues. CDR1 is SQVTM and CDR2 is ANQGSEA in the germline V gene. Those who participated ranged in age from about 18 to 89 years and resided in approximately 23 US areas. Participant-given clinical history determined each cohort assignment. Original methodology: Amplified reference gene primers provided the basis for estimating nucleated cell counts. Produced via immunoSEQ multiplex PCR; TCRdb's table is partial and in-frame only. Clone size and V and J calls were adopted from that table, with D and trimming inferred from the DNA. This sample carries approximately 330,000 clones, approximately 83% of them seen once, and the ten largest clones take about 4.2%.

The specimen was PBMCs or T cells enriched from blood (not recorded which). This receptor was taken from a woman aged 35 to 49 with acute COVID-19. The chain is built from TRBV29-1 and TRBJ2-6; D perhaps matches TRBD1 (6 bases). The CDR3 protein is CSVTGSHSGANVLTF. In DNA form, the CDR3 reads TGCAGCGTCACAGGGTCCCACTCTGGGGCCAACGTCCTGACTTTC.